This T cell receptor beta chain was obtained from a study of OX40 agonist ivuxolimab in advanced cancers. A remark on this clone: Its matching antigen is unknown.

Germline V gene sequence: CDR1 SNHLY, CDR2 FYNNEI. The V end lost 0 bases, the J end lost 1 base, and 15 bases lay between the germline ends. The CDR3 contains 17 residues. The study, taken as a whole, reports: It was not determined which antigens were specifically recognized by the peripheral T cells that had undergone clonal expansion. Partial responders treated at 0.1-3.0 mg/kg exhibited clonal expansion among the lowest measured. Compared with CD4+, CD8+ T cells on average had more expanded clones. At 0.1 to 3.0 mg/kg and by week 6, clonal expansion occurred in CD4+ and CD8+ blood T cells.

Using immunoSEQ multiplex PCR, the repertoire was profiled, and TCRdb retains in-frame clones only, with some absent. The table shows about 58,000 clones, with 80% to 90% occurring only once. This sequence was found in an adult with an advanced solid tumor such as melanoma, head and neck, liver or kidney cancer. The chain employs TRBV2 and TRBJ1-1; D is possibly TRBD1 (5 bases). The specimen comprised CD4+ or CD8+ T cells sorted from blood, sampled in a trial of the OX40 agonist ivuxolimab. The CDR3 sequence: CASSEALLLGGNTEAFF. DNA of the CDR3: TGTGCCAGCAGTGAAGCGCTTCTACTGGGGGGGAACACTGAAGCTTTCTTT.